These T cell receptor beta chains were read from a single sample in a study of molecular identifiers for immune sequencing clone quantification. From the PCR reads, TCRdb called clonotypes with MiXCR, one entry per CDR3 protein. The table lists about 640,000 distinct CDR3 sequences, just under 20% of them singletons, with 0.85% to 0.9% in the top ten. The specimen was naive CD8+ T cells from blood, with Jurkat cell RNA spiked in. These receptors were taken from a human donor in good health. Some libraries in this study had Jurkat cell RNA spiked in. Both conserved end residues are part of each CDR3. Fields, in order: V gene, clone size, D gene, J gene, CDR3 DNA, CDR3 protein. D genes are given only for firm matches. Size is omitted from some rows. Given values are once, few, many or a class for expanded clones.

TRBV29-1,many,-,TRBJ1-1,TGCAGCGTTGAAGACGGATCATACACTGAAGCTTTCTTT,CSVEDGSYTEAFF
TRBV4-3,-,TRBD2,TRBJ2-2,TGCGCCAGCAGCCAAGATTTACTAGCGGGGGGTGAAACCGGGGAGCTGCTTTTT,CASSQDLLAGGETGELLF
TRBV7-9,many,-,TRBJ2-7,TGTGCCAGCAGATTAGCGGAGTCCTACGAGCAGTACTTC,CASRLAESYEQYF
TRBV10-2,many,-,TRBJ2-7,TGCGCCAGCAGCGCCGTCGCGCTGACGTACGAGCAGTACTTC,CASSAVALTYEQYF
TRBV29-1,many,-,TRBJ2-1,TGCAGCGTTGTAACCCTAAACTCCTACAATGAGCAGTTCTTC,CSVVTLNSYNEQFF
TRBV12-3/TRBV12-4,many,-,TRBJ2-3,TGTGCCAGCAGCCCTAGCCCCAACACAGATACGCAGTATTTT,CASSPSPNTDTQYF
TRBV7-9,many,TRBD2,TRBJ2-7,TGTGCCAGCAGCTTAGCGCTAGCGGTCGGGTACGAGCAGTACTTC,CASSLALAVGYEQYF
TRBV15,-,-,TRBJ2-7,TGTACCACCAGCAGAGATCTTATGAGGGACGAGCAGTACTTC,CTTSRDLMRDEQYF
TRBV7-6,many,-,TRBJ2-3,TGTGCCAGCAGCTTACCTGAGAGCGCAGATACGCAGTATTTT,CASSLPESADTQYF
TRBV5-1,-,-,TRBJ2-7,TGCGCCAGCAGCCCACTGGGAATCGCGCACGAGCAGTACTTC,CASSPLGIAHEQYF
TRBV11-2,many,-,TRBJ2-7,TGTGCCAGCAGCCCCACCTACGACAGGTACTCCTACGAGCAGTACTTC,CASSPTYDRYSYEQYF
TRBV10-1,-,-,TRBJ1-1,TGCGCCAGCAGTGAGGGTCCCAACACTGAAGCTTTCTTT,CASSEGPNTEAFF
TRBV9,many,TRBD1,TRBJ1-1,TGTGCCAGCAGCAGCCCCCGGGACAGGGAGAACACTGAAGCTTTCTTT,CASSSPRDRENTEAFF
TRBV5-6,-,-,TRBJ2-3,TGTGCCCGCAGCTTGAAAGGACCAACAGATACGCAGTATTTT,CARSLKGPTDTQYF
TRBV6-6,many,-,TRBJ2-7,TGTGCCAGCAGTTACAGGACACCATACGAGCAGTACTTC,CASSYRTPYEQYF
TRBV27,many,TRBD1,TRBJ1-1,TGTGCCAGCAGTATAGGACAGGGAAGCAGCACTGAAGCTTTCTTT,CASSIGQGSSTEAFF
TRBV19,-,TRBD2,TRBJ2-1,TGTGCCAGTACCCAGGGTAGCGGGAGGGTTGGTGAGCAGTTCTTC,CASTQGSGRVGEQFF
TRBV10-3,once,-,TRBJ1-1,TGTGCCATCAGTGAGTCAACCCGAGACACTGAAGCTTTCTTT,CAISESTRDTEAFF
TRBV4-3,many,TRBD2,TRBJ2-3,TGCGCCAGCAGCCAAGAGGGAGCCCAACTAGCGGGAGTTACAGATACGCAGTATTTT,CASSQEGAQLAGVTDTQYF
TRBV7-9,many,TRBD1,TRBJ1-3,TGTGCCAGCAGCCGGGACAGGTCCTCCTCTGGAAACACCATATATTTT,CASSRDRSSSGNTIYF
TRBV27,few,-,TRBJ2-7,TGTGCCAGCAGCCTAAGGACAGCCTCCTACGAGCAGTACTTC,CASSLRTASYEQYF
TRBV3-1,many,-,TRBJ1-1,TGTGCCAGCAGCCCTCATCCTATGAACACTGAAGCTTTCTTT,CASSPHPMNTEAFF
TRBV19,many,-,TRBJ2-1,TGTGCCTCTAGCCATACGAATGAGCAGTTCTTC,CASSHTNEQFF
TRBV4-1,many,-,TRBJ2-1,TGCGCCAGCAGCCAAGGTCAGGGGTTAAATGAGCAGTTCTTC,CASSQGQGLNEQFF
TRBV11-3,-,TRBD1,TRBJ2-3,TGTGCCAGCAGCTCGGGGCCTCGGACAGGGTATCGCACAGATACGCAGTATTTT,CASSSGPRTGYRTDTQYF
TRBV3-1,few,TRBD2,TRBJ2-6,TGTGCCAGCAGCCAAGACCCTCCCTTGACTAGCGGGTCCAGGGTCCTGACTTTC,CASSQDPPLTSGSRVLTF
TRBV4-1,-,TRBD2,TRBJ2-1,TGCGCCAGCAGCCCCCAAATGGCTAGCGGGAGGGAGGAGCAGTTCTTC,CASSPQMASGREEQFF
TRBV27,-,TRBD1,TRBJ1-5,TGTGCCGGCAGTCTTTATTGGTCGGGACAGGGAAGTAATCAGCCCCAGCATTTT,CAGSLYWSGQGSNQPQHF
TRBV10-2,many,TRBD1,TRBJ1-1,TGCGCCTCCCAGGGGGCCTGGAGCACTGAAGCTTTCTTT,CASQGAWSTEAFF
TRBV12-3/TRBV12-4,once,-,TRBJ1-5,TGTGGCAGCAGTTTAGCGATTAATCAGCCCCAGCATTTT,CGSSLAINQPQHF
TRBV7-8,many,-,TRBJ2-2,TGTGCCAGCAGCTTAAAATTGACTTTGAACACCGGGGAGCTGTTTTTT,CASSLKLTLNTGELFF
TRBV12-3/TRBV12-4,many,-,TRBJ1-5,TGTGCCAGCAGTCCAACGACCGGGAGGGATCAGCCCCAGCATTTT,CASSPTTGRDQPQHF
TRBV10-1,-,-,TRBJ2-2,TGCGCCAGCAGTGACCAAAAACACGCCCCCCTGGGCACCGGGGAGCTGTTTTTT,CASSDQKHAPLGTGELFF
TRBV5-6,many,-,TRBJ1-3,TGTGCCAGCAGCTTGAGGATGGGGAGGGAAGCACGCTTT,CASSLRMGREARF
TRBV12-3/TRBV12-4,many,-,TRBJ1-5,TGTGCCAGCAGCCTCTCAGGGGAAAGTCAGCCCCAGCATTTT,CASSLSGESQPQHF
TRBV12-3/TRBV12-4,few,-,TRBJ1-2,TGTGCCAGCAGGGGCAGCCTCTACTATGGCTACACCTTC,CASRGSLYYGYTF
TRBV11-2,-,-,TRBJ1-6,TGTGCCAGCAGCTGGGGGGATAATTCACCCCTCCACTTT,CASSWGDNSPLHF
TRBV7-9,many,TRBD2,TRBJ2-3,TGTGCCAGCAGCTCCGGGACTAGCGGGAGACTTGGCACAGATACGCAGTATTTT,CASSSGTSGRLGTDTQYF
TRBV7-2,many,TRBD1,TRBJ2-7,TGTGCCAGCCGGGACAGGGGGGATTACGAGCAGTACTTC,CASRDRGDYEQYF
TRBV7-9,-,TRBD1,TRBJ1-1,TGTGCCAGCAGCCACCGCGTTGGGCGACAGGGGGTAAACACTGAAGCTTTCTTT,CASSHRVGRQGVNTEAFF
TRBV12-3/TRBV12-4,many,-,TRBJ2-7,TGTGCCAGCAGTTTTTCGGGTAACGAGCAGTACTTC,CASSFSGNEQYF
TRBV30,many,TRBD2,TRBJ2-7,TGTGCCTGGAGTGTCGGGGGGGTTTACGAGCAGTACTTC,CAWSVGGVYEQYF
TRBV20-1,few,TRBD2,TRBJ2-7,TGCAGTGCTAGAGATGGCCTAGCGGACTTCGAGCAGTACTTC,CSARDGLADFEQYF
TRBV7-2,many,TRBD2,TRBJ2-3,TGTGCCAGCAGCTCCCTAGCGGGCCCTCACGATACGCAGTATTTT,CASSSLAGPHDTQYF
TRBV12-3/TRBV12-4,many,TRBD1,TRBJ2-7,TGTGCCAGCAGATCGGGACAGGACTCCTACGAGCAGTACTTC,CASRSGQDSYEQYF
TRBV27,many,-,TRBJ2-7,TGTGCCAGCAGTCCTATAGCGGAAGGTTACGAGCAGTACTTC,CASSPIAEGYEQYF
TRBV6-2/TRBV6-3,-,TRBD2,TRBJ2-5,TGTGCCAGCAGCCAACTAGCGGGGGGGCTAACAGAGACCCAGTACTTC,CASSQLAGGLTETQYF
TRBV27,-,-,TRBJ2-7,TGTGCCAGCAGTCCAACAGGGATCGAGCAGTACTTC,CASSPTGIEQYF
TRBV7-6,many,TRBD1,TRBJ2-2,TGTGCCAGCAGCGACCCAATTCAGCCGGGACAGGGCGGGTTGGCCGGGGAGCTGTTTTTT,CASSDPIQPGQGGLAGELFF
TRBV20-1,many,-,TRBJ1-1,TGCAGTGCTAGATTTTTTACAGGACTAAACACTGAAGCTTTCTTT,CSARFFTGLNTEAFF
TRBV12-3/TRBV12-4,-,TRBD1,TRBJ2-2,TGTACCAGCAGTTTAGATCAGGGGGCCCGGGGCACCGGGGAGCTGTTTTTT,CTSSLDQGARGTGELFF
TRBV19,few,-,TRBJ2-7,TGTGCCAGTAGTGTCGGACGTAATTACGAGCAGTACTTC,CASSVGRNYEQYF
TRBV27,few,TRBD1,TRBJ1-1,TGTGCCAGCAGTTTTCAGGGGGCGGGTGATGCTTTCTTT,CASSFQGAGDAFF
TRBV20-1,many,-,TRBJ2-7,TGCAGCATCAAGGGGCTAGCAACCTACGAGCAGTACTTC,CSIKGLATYEQYF